The source of this T cell receptor beta chain is a study of T cells in Graves' hyperthyroidism and ophthalmopathy. Overall study context: Peripheral blood was obtained at initial diagnosis, preceding any treatment.

This clonotype showed up many times. From RNA transcripts, TCR beta CDR3 regions were amplified. Using the HTBI primer set, a first-round RT-PCR was run on the TCR CDR3. TCRdb analysed the multiplex PCR reads with MiXCR anew, one entry per CDR3 protein. The table shows 500,000 to 650,000 distinct CDR3 sequences, with 17% occurring only once. Criteria for exclusion of patients were uncontrolled infection, other autoimmune disease, pregnancy or lactation. Trimming took 2 bases from V and 3 from J, leaving 10 bases between them. This CDR3 has 13 residues. Germline lookup yields CDR1 GTSNPN and CDR2 SVGIG (reference sequence).

Sequencing input: blood. V is TRBV30 and J is TRBJ1-1; the D gene is possibly TRBD1 (6 bases). This receptor was obtained from a woman aged 18-30 years with Graves' ophthalmopathy. The CDR3 coding sequence is TGTGCCTGGAGTTCGCAGGGGTACACTGAAGCTTTCTTT. It translates to CAWSSQGYTEAFF.